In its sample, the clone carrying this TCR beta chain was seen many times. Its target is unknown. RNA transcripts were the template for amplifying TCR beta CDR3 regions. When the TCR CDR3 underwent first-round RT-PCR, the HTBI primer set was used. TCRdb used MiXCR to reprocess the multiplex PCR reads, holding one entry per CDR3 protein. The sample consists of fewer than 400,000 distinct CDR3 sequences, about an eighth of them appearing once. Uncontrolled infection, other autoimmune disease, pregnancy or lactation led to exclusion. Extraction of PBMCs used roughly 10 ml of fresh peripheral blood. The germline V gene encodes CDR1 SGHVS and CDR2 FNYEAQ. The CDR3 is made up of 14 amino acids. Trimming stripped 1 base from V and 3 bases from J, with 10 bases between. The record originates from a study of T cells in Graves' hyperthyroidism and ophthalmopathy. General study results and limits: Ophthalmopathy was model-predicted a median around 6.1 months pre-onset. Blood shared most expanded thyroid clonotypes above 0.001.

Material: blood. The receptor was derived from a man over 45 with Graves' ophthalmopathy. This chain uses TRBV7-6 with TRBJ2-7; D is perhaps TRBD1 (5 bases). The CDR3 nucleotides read TGTGCCAGCAGCTTAGATCGGCAGGGCTACGAGCAGTACTTC. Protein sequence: CASSLDRQGYEQYF.